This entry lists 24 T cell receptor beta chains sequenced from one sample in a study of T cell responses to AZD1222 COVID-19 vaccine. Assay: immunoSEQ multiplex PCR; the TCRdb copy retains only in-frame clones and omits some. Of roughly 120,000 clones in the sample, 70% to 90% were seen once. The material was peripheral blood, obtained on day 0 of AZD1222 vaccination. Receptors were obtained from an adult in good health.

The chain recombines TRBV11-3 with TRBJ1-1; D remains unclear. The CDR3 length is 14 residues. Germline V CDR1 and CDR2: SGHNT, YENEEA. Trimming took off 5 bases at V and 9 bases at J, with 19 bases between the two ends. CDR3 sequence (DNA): TGTGCCAGCAGCCCAAACCGGGCCGCGGGGAAAGCTTTCTTT. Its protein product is CASSPNRAAGKAFF. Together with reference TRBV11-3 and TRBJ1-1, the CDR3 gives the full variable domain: EAGVVQSPRYKIIEKKQPVAFWCNPISGHNTLYWYLQNLGQGPELLIRYENEEAVDDSQLPKDRFSAERLKGVDSTLKIQPAELGDSAVYLCASSPNRAAGKAFFGQGTRLTVV.

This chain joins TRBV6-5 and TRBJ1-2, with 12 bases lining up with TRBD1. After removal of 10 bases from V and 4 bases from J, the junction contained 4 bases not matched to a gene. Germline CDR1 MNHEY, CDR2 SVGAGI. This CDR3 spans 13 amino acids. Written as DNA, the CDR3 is TGTGCCATGACGGGACAGGGGGCCTATGGCTACACCTTC. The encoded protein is CAMTGQGAYGYTF.

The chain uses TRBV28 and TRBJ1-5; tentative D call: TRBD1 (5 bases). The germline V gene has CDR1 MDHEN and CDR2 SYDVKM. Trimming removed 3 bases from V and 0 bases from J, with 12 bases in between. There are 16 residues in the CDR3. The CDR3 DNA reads TGTGCCAGCAGTTTTTCAGGGAGGGATAGCAATCAGCCCCAGCATTTT. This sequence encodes CASSFSGRDSNQPQHF.

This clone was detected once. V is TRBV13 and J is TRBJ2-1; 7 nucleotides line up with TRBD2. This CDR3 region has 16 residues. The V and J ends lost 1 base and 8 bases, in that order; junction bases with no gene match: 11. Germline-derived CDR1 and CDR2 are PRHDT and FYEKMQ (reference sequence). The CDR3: CASSLVVAGLADEQFF. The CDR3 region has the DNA TGTGCCAGCAGCTTAGTGGTAGCGGGCCTCGCCGATGAGCAGTTCTTC.

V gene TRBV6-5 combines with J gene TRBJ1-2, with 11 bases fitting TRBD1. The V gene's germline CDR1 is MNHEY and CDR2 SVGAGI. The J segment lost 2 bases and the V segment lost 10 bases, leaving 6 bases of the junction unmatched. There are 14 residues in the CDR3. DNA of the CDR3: TGTGCCACCAAACGGACAGGGGGCAACTATGGCTACACCTTC. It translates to CATKRTGGNYGYTF.

CDR3 in amino acids: CASSKTRLAGEKNIQYF. DNA for the CDR3: TGTGCCAGTAGTAAGACAAGGCTAGCGGGAGAAAAAAACATTCAGTACTTC. The chain carries TRBV19 and TRBJ2-4, with 10 bases that match TRBD2. The CDR3 is 17 residues long. The V segment lost 4 bases and the J segment 4 bases; nucleotides outside the gene matches: 10. The germline V gene encodes CDR1 LNHDA and CDR2 SQIVND (reference sequence). The full variable domain, its missing parts supplied by reference TRBV19 and TRBJ2-4, is DGGITQSPKYLFRKEGQNVTLSCEQNLNHDAMYWYRQDPGQGLRLIYYSQIVNDFQKGDIAEGYSVSREKKESFPLTVTSAQKNPTAFYLCASSKTRLAGEKNIQYFGAGTRLSVL.

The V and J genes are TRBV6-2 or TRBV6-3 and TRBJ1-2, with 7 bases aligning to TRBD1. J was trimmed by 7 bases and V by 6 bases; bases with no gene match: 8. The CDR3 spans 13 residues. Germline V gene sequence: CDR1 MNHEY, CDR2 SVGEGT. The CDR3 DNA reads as TGTGCCAGCAGCCCGACAGGGTTGCGTGGCTACACCTTC. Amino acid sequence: CASSPTGLRGYTF.

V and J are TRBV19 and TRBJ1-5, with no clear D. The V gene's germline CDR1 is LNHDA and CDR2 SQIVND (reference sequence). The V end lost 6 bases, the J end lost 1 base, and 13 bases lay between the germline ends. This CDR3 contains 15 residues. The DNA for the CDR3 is TGTGCCAGTAGCGACCCCGGTCGGAGCAATCAGCCCCAGCATTTT. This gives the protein CASSDPGRSNQPQHF.

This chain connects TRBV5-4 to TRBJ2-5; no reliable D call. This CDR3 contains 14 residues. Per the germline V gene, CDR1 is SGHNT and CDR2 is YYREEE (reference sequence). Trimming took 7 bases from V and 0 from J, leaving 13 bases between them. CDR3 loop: CASRKILNQETQYF. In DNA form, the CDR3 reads TGTGCCAGCCGCAAGATACTAAACCAAGAGACCCAGTACTTC. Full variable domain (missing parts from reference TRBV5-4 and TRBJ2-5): ETGVTQSPTHLIKTRGQQVTLRCSSQSGHNTVSWYQQALGQGPQFIFQYYREEENGRGNFPPRFSGLQFPNYSSELNVNALELDDSALYLCASRKILNQETQYFGPGTRLLVL.

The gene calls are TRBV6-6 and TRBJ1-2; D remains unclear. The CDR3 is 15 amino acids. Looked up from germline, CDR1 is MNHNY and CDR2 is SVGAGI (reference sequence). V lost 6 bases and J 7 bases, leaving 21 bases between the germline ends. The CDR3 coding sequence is TGTGCCAGCAGCCCCGAAGGACCCTTTGGAGGTGGCTACACCTTC. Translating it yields CASSPEGPFGGGYTF.

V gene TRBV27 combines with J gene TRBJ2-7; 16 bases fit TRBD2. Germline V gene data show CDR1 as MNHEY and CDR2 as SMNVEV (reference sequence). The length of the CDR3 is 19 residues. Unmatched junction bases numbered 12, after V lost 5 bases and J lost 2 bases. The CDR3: CASSRAAGTSGRVTYEQYF. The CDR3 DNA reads TGTGCCAGCAGTCGAGCCGCCGGGACTAGCGGGAGGGTTACCTACGAGCAGTACTTC.

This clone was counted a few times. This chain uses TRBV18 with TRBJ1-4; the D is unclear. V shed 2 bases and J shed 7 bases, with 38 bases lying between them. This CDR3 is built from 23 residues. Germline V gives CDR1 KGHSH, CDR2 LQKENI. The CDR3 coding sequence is TGTGCCAGCTCACCAGTTCCCGCCGGAGCCGTACCGAACTTGACACCCGAGGGTGAAAAACTGTTTTTT. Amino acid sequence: CASSPVPAGAVPNLTPEGEKLFF. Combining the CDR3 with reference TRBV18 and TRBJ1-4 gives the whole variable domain NAGVMQNPRHLVRRRGQEARLRCSPMKGHSHVYWYRQLPEEGLKFMVYLQKENIIDESGMPKERFSAEFPKEGPSILRIQQVVRGDSAAYFCASSPVPAGAVPNLTPEGEKLFFGSGTQLSVL.

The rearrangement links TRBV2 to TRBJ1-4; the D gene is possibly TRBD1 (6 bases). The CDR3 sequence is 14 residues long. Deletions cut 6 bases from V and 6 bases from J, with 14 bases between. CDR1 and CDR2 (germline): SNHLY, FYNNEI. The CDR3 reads CASRLRGSDEKLFF. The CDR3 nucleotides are TGTGCCAGCAGGCTTAGGGGGTCAGATGAAAAACTGTTTTTT.

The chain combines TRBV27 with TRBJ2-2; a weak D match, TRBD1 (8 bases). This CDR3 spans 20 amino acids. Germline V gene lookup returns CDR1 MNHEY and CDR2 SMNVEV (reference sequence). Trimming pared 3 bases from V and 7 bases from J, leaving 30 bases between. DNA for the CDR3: TGTGCCAGCAGTTTGCACTATGGGAGGAGCGGGACAGGAGTGGGCGGGGAGCTGTTTTTT. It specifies CASSLHYGRSGTGVGGELFF.

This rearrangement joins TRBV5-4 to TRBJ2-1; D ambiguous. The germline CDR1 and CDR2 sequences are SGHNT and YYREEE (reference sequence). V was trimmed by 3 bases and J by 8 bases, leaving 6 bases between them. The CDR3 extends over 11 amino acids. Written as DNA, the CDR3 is TGTGCCAGCAGCTCCTATGATGAGCAGTTCTTC. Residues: CASSSYDEQFF.

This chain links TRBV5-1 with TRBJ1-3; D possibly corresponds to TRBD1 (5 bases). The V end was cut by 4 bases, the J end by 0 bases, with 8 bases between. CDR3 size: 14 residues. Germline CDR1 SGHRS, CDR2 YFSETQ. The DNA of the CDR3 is TGCGCCAGCAGCCCCGACAGCTCTGGAAACACCATATATTTT. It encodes CASSPDSSGNTIYF.

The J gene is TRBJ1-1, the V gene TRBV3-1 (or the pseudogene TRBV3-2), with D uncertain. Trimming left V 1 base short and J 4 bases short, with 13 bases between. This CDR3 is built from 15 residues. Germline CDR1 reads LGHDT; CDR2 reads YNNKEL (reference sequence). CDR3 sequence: CASSQGGRLSTEAFF. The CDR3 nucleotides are TGTGCCAGCAGCCAAGGCGGTAGGCTTAGCACTGAAGCTTTCTTT.

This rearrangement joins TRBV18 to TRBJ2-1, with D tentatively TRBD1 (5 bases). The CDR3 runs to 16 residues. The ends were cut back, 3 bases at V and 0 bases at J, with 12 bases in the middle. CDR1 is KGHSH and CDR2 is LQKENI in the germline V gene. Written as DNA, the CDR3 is TGTGCCAGCTCACCGACAGTTTTTAGCTCCTACAATGAGCAGTTCTTC. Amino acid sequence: CASSPTVFSSYNEQFF.

This CDR3 is CASKTYTGFTMNTEAFF. As DNA, the CDR3 is TGTGCCAGTAAAACCTACACAGGGTTTACCATGAACACTGAAGCTTTCTTT. J is TRBJ1-1 and V is TRBV19, with D maybe TRBD1 (6 bases). The CDR3 loop spans 17 amino acids. Trimming removed 7 bases from V and 0 bases from J, with 21 bases in between. Germline assignment: CDR1 LNHDA and CDR2 SQIVND (reference sequence).

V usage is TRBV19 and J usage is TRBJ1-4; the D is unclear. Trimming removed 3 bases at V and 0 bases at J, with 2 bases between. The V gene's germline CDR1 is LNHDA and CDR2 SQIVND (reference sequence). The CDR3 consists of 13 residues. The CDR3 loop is CASSMATNEKLFF. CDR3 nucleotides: TGTGCCAGTAGTATGGCAACTAATGAAAAACTGTTTTTT.

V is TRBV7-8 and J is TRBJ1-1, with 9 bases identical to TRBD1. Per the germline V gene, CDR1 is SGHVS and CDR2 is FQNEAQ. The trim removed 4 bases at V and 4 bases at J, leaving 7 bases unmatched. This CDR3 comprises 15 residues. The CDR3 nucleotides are TGTGCCAGCAGCTCAACACCGGGACAGGGCACTGAAGCTTTCTTT. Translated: CASSSTPGQGTEAFF.

The CDR3: CASSFPTGSNQPQHF. DNA for the CDR3: TGTGCCAGCAGCTTCCCGACAGGGAGCAATCAGCCCCAGCATTTT. J is TRBJ1-5 and V is TRBV5-6, with 7 bases identical to TRBD1. The CDR3 runs 15 residues. In germline, CDR1 is SGHDT, CDR2 YYEEEE. The ends lost 2 bases at V and 1 base at J; junction bases unmatched: 3.

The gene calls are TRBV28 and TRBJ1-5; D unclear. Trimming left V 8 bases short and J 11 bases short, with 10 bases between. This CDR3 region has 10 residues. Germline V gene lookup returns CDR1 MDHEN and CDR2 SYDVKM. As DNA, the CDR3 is TGTGCCAGCGGATCCGGGGCCCAGCATTTT. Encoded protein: CASGSGAQHF.

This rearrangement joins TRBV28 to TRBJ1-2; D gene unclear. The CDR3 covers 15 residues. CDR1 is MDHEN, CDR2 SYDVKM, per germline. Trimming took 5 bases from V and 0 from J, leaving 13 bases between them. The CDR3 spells CASSLPPSSNYGYTF. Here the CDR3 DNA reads TGTGCCAGCAGTCTCCCCCCCAGCTCTAACTATGGCTACACCTTC.